This paragraph reports one T cell receptor beta chain. Other nucleotide sequences in the sample specify the same CDR3. The data derive from a study of cytomegalovirus exposure and HLA in healthy donors. The study ran its PCR with 60 Vbeta and 13 Jbeta primers. The protocol was immunoSEQ multiplex PCR, while the TCRdb copy is restricted to in-frame clones and leaves out a portion. The data show 90,000 to 150,000 clones, around 75% seen once. There are 14 residues in the CDR3. CDR1 and CDR2 (germline): SGHTA, FQGNSA. Trimming pared 1 base from V and 6 bases from J, leaving 9 bases between. This receptor was taken from a woman aged 40 to 50 in good health and CMV-seropositive. The chain joins TRBV7-2 to TRBJ2-2; perhaps TRBD2 as D (5 bases). Sequenced input: PBMCs. The CDR3 region is CASSLDRGPGELFF. The CDR3 DNA reads TGTGCCAGCAGCTTAGATCGGGGTCCCGGGGAGCTGTTTTTT.